These T cell receptor beta chains were read from a single sample in a study of glioma-infiltrating T cells after dendritic cell vaccination. Data came from immunoSEQ multiplex PCR; TCRdb stores just in-frame clones and leaves some out. The sample lists tens of thousands of clones, around 86% occurring once. The material sequenced was blood, taken after dendritic cell vaccination. The receptors were gathered from a human donor with glioblastoma. The CDR3 runs from the conserved cysteine through the conserved F or W. D genes are given only for firm matches. Size values are once, few and many counts, or a class for expanded clones, and some rows have none.

D gene	clone size	V gene	J gene	CDR3 protein	CDR3 DNA
TRBD1	-	TRBV28	TRBJ1-2	CASSLLRGTGSYGYTF	TGTGCCAGCAGTTTACTACGGGGGACAGGGTCCTATGGCTACACCTTC
-	few	TRBV11-1	TRBJ2-7	CASSSDSPYEQYF	TGTGCCAGCAGCTCCGACAGTCCCTACGAGCAGTACTTC
-	-	TRBV20-1	TRBJ2-1	CSARLGALRFF	TGCAGTGCTAGATTGGGGGCCCTTCGGTTCTTC
TRBD2	-	TRBV5-8	TRBJ2-1	CASSRRTSGVSYNEQFF	TGTGCCAGCAGCCGGAGGACTAGCGGGGTCTCCTACAATGAGCAGTTCTTC
TRBD1	-	TRBV27	TRBJ2-7	CASSLGTGGEQYF	TGTGCCAGCAGCCTAGGGACAGGGGGCGAGCAGTACTTC
-	-	TRBV7-2	TRBJ2-7	CASSFMKSSYEQYF	TGTGCCAGCAGCTTCATGAAGAGCTCCTACGAGCAGTACTTC
TRBD1	-	TRBV6-7	TRBJ1-2	CASSSLDRAGYGYTF	TGTGCCAGCAGTTCCCTGGACAGGGCTGGCTATGGCTACACCTTC
TRBD1	once	TRBV6-5	TRBJ2-7	CASSPGQGFEQYF	TGTGCCAGCAGTCCGGGACAGGGTTTCGAGCAGTACTTC
-	-	TRBV6-5	TRBJ1-4	CASSYKVSGNEKLFF	TGTGCCAGCAGTTACAAAGTATCCGGTAATGAAAAACTGTTTTTT
-	once	TRBV5-1	TRBJ2-1	CASSQGNEQFF	TGCGCCAGCAGCCAGGGCAATGAGCAGTTCTTC
TRBD1	once	TRBV9	TRBJ2-5	CASSANPGQGDFEETQYF	TGTGCCAGCAGCGCCAACCCGGGACAGGGGGATTTCGAGGAGACCCAGTACTTC
TRBD1	-	TRBV5-1	TRBJ1-1	CASRSTQGLLRLNTEAFF	TGCGCCAGCAGATCGACACAGGGGCTACTCCGCCTGAACACTGAAGCTTTCTTT
-	-	TRBV6-5	TRBJ2-5	CASSYIAETQYF	TGTGCCAGCAGTTATATCGCGGAGACCCAGTACTTC
-	-	TRBV11-2	TRBJ2-5	CASSSPTEQETQYF	TGTGCCAGCAGCTCCCCCACGGAGCAAGAGACCCAGTACTTC
-	-	TRBV19	TRBJ1-5	CASTKTGYSNQPQHF	TGTGCCAGTACCAAGACTGGTTATAGCAATCAGCCCCAGCATTTT
-	-	TRBV30	TRBJ2-7	CAWSVRTAYSYEQYF	TGTGCCTGGAGTGTCCGGACAGCTTATTCCTACGAGCAGTACTTC
TRBD2	-	TRBV7-9	TRBJ2-5	CASSHLAGEVETQYF	TGTGCCAGCAGCCATCTGGCGGGGGAGGTAGAGACCCAGTACTTC
TRBD2	-	TRBV5-1	TRBJ2-1	CASRGGAGLAVYNEQFF	TGCGCCAGCAGGGGGGGCGCGGGACTAGCGGTTTACAATGAGCAGTTCTTC
-	once	TRBV10-3	TRBJ1-1	CAISRQENTEAFF	TGTGCCATCAGTCGACAGGAGAACACTGAAGCTTTCTTT
TRBD1	-	TRBV18	TRBJ1-2	CASSPWTGKDGYTF	TGTGCCAGCTCACCATGGACAGGGAAAGATGGCTACACCTTC
-	-	TRBV29-1	TRBJ1-1	CSVARANTEAFF	TGCAGCGTTGCCAGGGCGAACACTGAAGCTTTCTTT
-	-	TRBV6-1	TRBJ2-5	CASSLSETQYF	TGTGCCAGCAGTCTGTCGGAGACCCAGTACTTC
-	-	TRBV7-2	TRBJ1-1	CASSFTGNTEAFF	TGTGCCAGCAGCTTTACGGGGAACACTGAAGCTTTCTTT
-	-	TRBV7-9	TRBJ1-1	CASSPKERLNTEAFF	TGTGCCAGCAGCCCTAAGGAGAGACTGAACACTGAAGCTTTCTTT
TRBD2	-	TRBV27	TRBJ2-5	CASSDSGSRVTQYF	TGTGCCAGCAGCGATAGCGGGAGTCGTGTGACCCAGTACTTC
TRBD1	once	TRBV5-1	TRBJ1-1	CASSFIQGDTEAFF	TGCGCCAGCAGCTTTATACAGGGGGATACTGAAGCTTTCTTT
TRBD2	-	TRBV10-3	TRBJ2-7	CAISGDSGGLYF	TGTGCCATCAGTGGAGATAGCGGGGGGTTGTACTTC
TRBD1	-	TRBV19	TRBJ1-4	CASSAGQGALANEKLFF	TGTGCCAGTAGTGCAGGACAGGGGGCATTGGCTAATGAAAAACTGTTTTTT
-	few	TRBV6-5	TRBJ2-1	CASSYGFAGSYNEQFF	TGTGCCAGCAGTTACGGTTTTGCAGGGTCGTACAATGAGCAGTTCTTC
TRBD1	-	TRBV4-1	TRBJ2-7	CASSPQTGVGYEQYF	TGCGCCAGCAGCCCCCAGACAGGGGTGGGCTACGAGCAGTACTTC
TRBD2	-	TRBV5-6	TRBJ2-5	CASSRPSGRFQETQYF	TGTGCCAGCAGCCGCCCTAGCGGGAGGTTCCAAGAGACCCAGTACTTC
-	-	TRBV18	TRBJ2-7	CASSPSSYEQYF	TGTGCCAGCTCTCCCAGCTCCTACGAGCAGTACTTC
TRBD2	-	TRBV10-2	TRBJ2-1	CASSEEVAGVEAYNEQFF	TGCGCCAGCAGTGAGGAGGTAGCGGGGGTTGAAGCCTACAATGAGCAGTTCTTC
-	-	TRBV5-1	TRBJ2-5	CASSSQGGQETQYF	TGCGCCAGCAGCTCCCAGGGTGGGCAAGAGACCCAGTACTTC
-	-	TRBV2	TRBJ2-2	CASSGQVELFF	TGTGCCAGCAGCGGCCAGGTCGAGCTGTTTTTT
TRBD1	-	TRBV18	TRBJ2-7	CASSPGQRYYEQYF	TGTGCCAGCTCACCGGGACAGCGGTACTACGAGCAGTACTTC
-	-	TRBV4-2	TRBJ1-2	CASSPSQGNEGYTF	TGTGCCAGCAGCCCTAGTCAGGGAAACGAGGGCTACACCTTC
-	-	TRBV19	TRBJ2-2	CASSFANTGELFF	TGTGCCAGTAGCTTCGCGAACACCGGGGAGCTGTTTTTT
TRBD1	-	TRBV5-1	TRBJ2-7	CASSLEGGPYEQYF	TGCGCCAGCAGCTTGGAAGGGGGCCCCTACGAGCAGTACTTC
-	-	TRBV27	TRBJ2-1	CASSLGFGFNNEQFF	TGTGCCAGCAGTTTAGGTTTCGGGTTCAACAATGAGCAGTTCTTC
-	-	TRBV28	TRBJ1-4	CASSLSAPSYDRPYEKLFF	TGTGCCAGCAGTTTATCCGCCCCTTCCTACGACAGACCCTATGAAAAACTGTTTTTT
TRBD1	-	TRBV5-1	TRBJ1-2	CASSLEQGAYGYTF	TGCGCCAGCAGCTTGGAACAGGGGGCTTATGGCTACACCTTC
TRBD2	-	TRBV18	TRBJ2-3	CASSPRPLTSGRATDTQYF	TGTGCCAGCTCACCCCGCCCGCTGACTAGCGGGAGGGCCACAGATACGCAGTATTTT
TRBD1	-	TRBV29-1	TRBJ2-1	CSVQTGGFSYNEQFF	TGCAGCGTACAAACAGGGGGCTTTTCCTACAATGAGCAGTTCTTC
-	-	TRBV6-7	TRBJ2-3	CASSREVSRAKKRFFTDTQYF	TGTGCCAGCAGTCGCGAGGTGAGCCGCGCGAAAAAAAGGTTCTTCACAGATACGCAGTATTTT
TRBD2	-	TRBV15	TRBJ2-4	CATSRDGWGSTSGRISLGKNIQYF	TGTGCCACCAGCAGAGACGGGTGGGGTTCGACTAGCGGGAGAATCTCTCTTGGCAAAAACATTCAGTACTTC
TRBD2	-	TRBV5-1	TRBJ2-1	CASSGGTSYNEQFF	TGCGCCAGCAGCGGGGGGACTAGCTACAATGAGCAGTTCTTC
-	-	TRBV14	TRBJ2-1	CASSPERGTWNNEQFF	TGTGCCAGCAGCCCCGAGAGGGGGACATGGAACAATGAGCAGTTCTTC
-	-	TRBV6-5	TRBJ1-5	CASSYIRGIQPQHF	TGTGCCAGCAGTTACATAAGGGGGATCCAGCCCCAGCATTTT
TRBD1	-	TRBV6-5	TRBJ2-7	CASSYSGQSIAYEQYF	TGTGCCAGCAGTTACTCGGGACAGTCCATCGCCTACGAGCAGTACTTC
-	-	TRBV19	TRBJ1-2	CASSEARANYGYTF	TGTGCCAGTAGTGAGGCCAGGGCTAACTATGGCTACACCTTC
TRBD1	-	TRBV11-3	TRBJ1-2	CASSLLGQANYGYTF	TGTGCCAGCAGCTTACTGGGACAGGCTAACTATGGCTACACCTTC
-	-	TRBV30	TRBJ1-1	CAWSIPGGNTEAFF	TGTGCCTGGAGTATTCCCGGGGGGAACACTGAAGCTTTCTTT
-	-	TRBV28	TRBJ2-7	CASSFGQGYGSYEQYF	TGTGCCAGCAGTTTCGGGCAGGGGTATGGATCCTACGAGCAGTACTTC